A selection of T cell receptor beta chains follows, all from one sample in a study of chemoradiotherapy in HPV16-positive cancers. The table came from immunoSEQ multiplex PCR; TCRdb's copy has only in-frame clones and leaves some out. The profile covers roughly 10,000 clones, with roughly 80% appearing a single time and roughly 2.6% taken by the ten largest. The specimen was blood, collected from a patient who underwent chemoradiotherapy. These receptors were taken from a human donor with HPV-associated anogenital cancer. Each CDR3 is given with its conserved first and last residue. D genes are given only for firm matches. Only part of the rows carry a size: once, few, many, or a class if the clone is expanded.

v_call	d_call	clone_size	j_call	cdr3_aa	cdr3_nt
TRBV27	TRBD2	NA	TRBJ2-3	CASSPLSTSGVSDTQYF	TGTGCCAGCAGCCCTCTTTCCACTAGCGGGGTTTCAGATACGCAGTATTTT
TRBV5-5	NA	NA	TRBJ2-5	CASSLGHLQETQYF	TGTGCCAGCAGCTTGGGGCATCTCCAAGAGACCCAGTACTTC
TRBV18	TRBD1	NA	TRBJ1-4	CASSPGTGGMIANEKLFF	TGTGCCAGCTCACCCGGGACAGGGGGCATGATTGCTAATGAAAAACTGTTTTTT
TRBV6-6	NA	NA	TRBJ2-7	CASVDTNSYEQYF	TGTGCCAGCGTTGATACTAACTCCTACGAGCAGTACTTC
TRBV7-9	NA	NA	TRBJ2-7	CASRPQTALSYEQYF	TGTGCCAGCAGACCCCAGACAGCACTGTCCTACGAGCAGTACTTC
TRBV7-9	NA	NA	TRBJ2-6	CASSWTLGANVLTF	TGTGCCAGCAGCTGGACACTTGGGGCCAACGTCCTGACTTTC
TRBV14	NA	NA	TRBJ2-5	CASAPLGRLQETQYF	TGTGCCAGCGCTCCCTTAGGCAGGTTGCAGGAGACCCAGTACTTC
TRBV6-5	NA	NA	TRBJ1-5	CASRQSRADQPQHF	TGTGCCAGCAGACAGAGCAGGGCAGATCAGCCCCAGCATTTT
TRBV12-5	NA	NA	TRBJ1-2	CASASDASPYGYTF	TGTGCTAGTGCCTCGGACGCCTCGCCCTATGGCTACACCTTC
TRBV5-4	TRBD2	NA	TRBJ2-7	CASSLSAGDSYEQYF	TGTGCCAGCAGCTTATCAGCGGGGGATTCCTACGAGCAGTACTTC
TRBV6-1	NA	NA	TRBJ1-6	CASSETGSGSNSPLHF	TGTGCCAGCAGTGAAACGGGGTCCGGGTCTAATTCACCCCTCCACTTT
TRBV6-1	NA	NA	TRBJ1-2	CASSEYRGYTF	TGTGCCAGCAGTGAGTACAGAGGCTACACCTTC
TRBV7-9	TRBD1	NA	TRBJ1-6	CASSLTGANSPLHF	TGTGCCAGCAGCTTGACAGGGGCGAATTCACCCCTCCACTTT
TRBV9	TRBD2	NA	TRBJ2-1	CASSYGGARDFVNEQFF	TGTGCCAGCAGCTACGGGGGGGCCAGGGACTTTGTGAATGAGCAGTTCTTC
TRBV6-1	TRBD2	NA	TRBJ2-5	CASRVGGGETQYF	TGTGCCAGCCGGGTGGGCGGGGGAGAGACCCAGTACTTC
TRBV19	NA	NA	TRBJ1-1	CASTGWIYEAFF	TGTGCCAGTACCGGGTGGATTTATGAAGCTTTCTTT
TRBV18	NA	NA	TRBJ1-1	CASSPREVGQGVVNTEAFF	TGTGCCAGCTCACCACGGGAAGTTGGGCAGGGCGTGGTGAACACTGAAGCTTTCTTT
TRBV6-4	TRBD1	NA	TRBJ1-2	CASRLTGQDYGYTF	TGTGCCAGCAGACTTACGGGACAGGACTATGGCTACACCTTC
TRBV6-1	TRBD1	NA	TRBJ2-3	CASHIGGRTDTQYF	TGTGCCAGCCATATAGGGGGCCGCACAGATACGCAGTATTTT
TRBV7-9	TRBD1	NA	TRBJ2-5	CASSLGDREETQYF	TGTGCCAGCAGCTTAGGGGACAGGGAAGAGACCCAGTACTTC
TRBV28	NA	NA	TRBJ1-1	CASISTGDEAFF	TGTGCCAGCATAAGTACCGGTGATGAAGCTTTCTTT
TRBV7-2	NA	NA	TRBJ1-5	CASSPSGDQPQHF	TGTGCCAGCAGCCCATCAGGGGATCAGCCCCAGCATTTT
TRBV2	NA	few	TRBJ1-2	CASSPPEGYTF	TGTGCCAGCAGTCCCCCTGAAGGCTACACCTTC